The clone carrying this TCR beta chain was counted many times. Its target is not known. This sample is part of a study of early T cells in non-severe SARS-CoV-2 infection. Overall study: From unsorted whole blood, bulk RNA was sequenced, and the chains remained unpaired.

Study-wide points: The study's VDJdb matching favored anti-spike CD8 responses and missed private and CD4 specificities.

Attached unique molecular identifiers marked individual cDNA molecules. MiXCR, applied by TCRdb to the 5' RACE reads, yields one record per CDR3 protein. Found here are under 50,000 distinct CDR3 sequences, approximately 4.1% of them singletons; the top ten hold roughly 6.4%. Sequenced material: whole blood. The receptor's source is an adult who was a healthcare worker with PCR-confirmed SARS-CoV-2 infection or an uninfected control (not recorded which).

The CDR3 region has the DNA TGTGCCAGCAGAGGAGCGGGGGGTGGCACAGATACGCAGTATTTT. This gives the protein CASRGAGGGTDTQYF. This chain joins TRBV5-6 and TRBJ2-3, with TRBD2 matching 9 bases. CDR1 and CDR2 (germline): SGHDT, YYEEEE. This CDR3 comprises 15 residues. V shed 5 bases, J shed 1 base, and the junction held 5 bases outside the gene matches.